Here is one T cell receptor beta chain with its context. This sample was taken from a study of response to subunit inactivated influenza vaccine. MiXCR, run by TCRdb on the RT-PCR reads, gives a single entry per CDR3 protein. The profile covers hundreds of thousands of distinct CDR3 sequences, with 12% appearing a single time and around 9.6% taken by the ten largest. The V and J ends lost 6 bases and 1 base respectively, with 9 bases between them. Per the germline V gene, CDR1 is MNHNS and CDR2 is SASEGT. This CDR3 region has 14 residues. The source material was PBMCs from blood, sampled on the day of vaccination. The gene calls are TRBV6-1 and TRBJ2-2; a possible D gene is TRBD1 (5 bases). The TCR originated in a man aged 45-65 years who received an inactivated influenza vaccine. The CDR3 nucleotides are TGTGCCAGCAGAACAACAGGGAACACCGGGGAGCTGTTTTTT. Its protein product is CASRTTGNTGELFF.